The 14 T cell receptor beta chains in this list originate from one sample, sequenced in a study of early T cells in non-severe SARS-CoV-2 infection. MiXCR, applied by TCRdb to the 5' RACE reads, yields one record per CDR3 protein. The sample shows about 50,000 distinct CDR3 sequences, around 10% of them seen only once. The sequencing used whole blood, collected at baseline. All receptors derive from an adult who was a healthcare worker with PCR-confirmed SARS-CoV-2 infection or an uninfected control (not recorded which).

This clonotype was counted a few times. This chain joins TRBV3-1 and TRBJ1-2; D might be TRBD1 (6 bases). Germline V gives CDR1 LGHDT, CDR2 YNNKEL (reference sequence). Deletions cut 5 bases from V and 0 bases from J, with 10 bases between. The CDR3 runs 14 residues. CDR3 nucleotides: TGTGCCAGCAGCGGCCGGGACACTAACTATGGCTACACCTTC. Its translation: CASSGRDTNYGYTF.

The chain joins TRBV7-2 to TRBJ1-5; D remains unclear. The V and J ends lost 7 bases and 4 bases respectively, with 11 bases between them. The CDR3 length is 13 residues. Germline V gene data show CDR1 as SGHTA and CDR2 as FQGNSA. As DNA, the CDR3 is TGTGCCAGCACCAACTACGGGAATCAGCCCCAGCATTTT. This encodes CASTNYGNQPQHF.

This CDR3 is CASSLATGDTEAFF. In nucleotides, the CDR3 is TGCGCCAGCAGCTTGGCCACGGGGGACACTGAAGCTTTCTTT. The V call is TRBV5-1, the J call TRBJ1-1; maybe TRBD1 (5 bases). The ends were cut back, 0 bases at V and 3 bases at J, with 9 bases in the middle. This CDR3 has 14 amino acids. Germline V gene lookup returns CDR1 SGHRS and CDR2 YFSETQ.

V and J are TRBV18 and TRBJ1-4; D possibly corresponds to TRBD1 (5 bases). The V end lost 3 bases, the J end lost 0 bases, and 11 bases lay between the germline ends. The CDR3 sequence is 16 residues long. Germline V gene lookup returns CDR1 KGHSH and CDR2 LQKENI. The CDR3 nucleotides are TGTGCCAGCTCACCTACCGCAGGGACAACTAATGAAAAACTGTTTTTT. Translated, it gives CASSPTAGTTNEKLFF.

This clonotype was seen only a few times. The chain joins TRBV2 to TRBJ2-2, with D hard to call. The CDR3 sequence is 15 residues long. From germline, CDR1 is SNHLY and CDR2 FYNNEI. Trimming took off 6 bases at V and 1 base at J, with 12 bases between the two ends. In DNA form, the CDR3 reads TGTGCCAGCAGCCCGTCTGGAATGAACACCGGGGAGCTGTTTTTT. Protein: CASSPSGMNTGELFF. Variable domain in full (rest from reference TRBV2 and TRBJ2-2): EPEVTQTPSHQVTQMGQEVILRCVPISNHLYFYWYRQILGQKVEFLVSFYNNEISEKSEIFDDQFSVERPDGSNFTLKIRSTKLEDSAMYFCASSPSGMNTGELFFGEGSRLTVL.

This clonotype was picked up a small number of times. This chain connects TRBV7-2 to TRBJ2-1; no reliable D call. CDR1 SGHTA and CDR2 FQGNSA come from the germline V gene. V lost 2 bases and J 7 bases, leaving 12 bases between the germline ends. This CDR3 has 14 residues. The CDR3 loop reads CASSLSPFQNEQFF. The CDR3, as DNA: TGTGCCAGCAGCTTATCCCCGTTCCAGAATGAGCAGTTCTTC.

This clonotype was picked up many times. The chain joins TRBV4-2 to TRBJ2-3; D remains unclear. The CDR3 extends over 14 amino acids. Germline lookup yields CDR1 LGHNA and CDR2 YNFKEQ. V was pared by 1 base and J by 5 bases, with 10 bases between. The CDR3 protein is CASSQGVGGDTQYF. The CDR3 DNA reads as TGTGCCAGCAGCCAAGGGGTCGGTGGAGATACGCAGTATTTT.

J is TRBJ1-1 and V is TRBV7-9; D not resolved. Germline V gene data show CDR1 as SEHNR and CDR2 as FQNEAQ (reference sequence). The V end lost 5 bases, the J end lost 2 bases, and 6 bases lay between the germline ends. CDR3 length: 12 amino acids. Here the CDR3 DNA reads TGTGCCAGCAGCCAGACCAACACTGAAGCTTTCTTT. Amino acid sequence: CASSQTNTEAFF.

The rearrangement uses TRBV6-5 and TRBJ1-1, with D perhaps TRBD1 (5 bases). The germline V gene encodes CDR1 MNHEY and CDR2 SVGAGI. CDR3 length: 15 amino acids. V lost 0 bases to trimming and J lost 0 bases, with 8 bases between them. The DNA of the CDR3 is TGTGCCAGCAGTTACTCAGGGGCCATGAACACTGAAGCTTTCTTT. This translates into CASSYSGAMNTEAFF.

This clonotype has only a few counts. This sequence joins TRBV7-2 and TRBJ2-3; the D gene is possibly TRBD1 (6 bases). This CDR3 has 16 amino acids. Trimming left V 4 bases short and J 2 bases short, with 16 bases between. From germline, CDR1 is SGHTA and CDR2 FQGNSA. CDR3 DNA: TGTGCCAGCAGCTCGCCTCAGGGGCTACTCACAGATACGCAGTATTTT. Protein product: CASSSPQGLLTDTQYF.

This clonotype came up a few times. The chain recombines TRBV5-1 with TRBJ2-2; no clear D. V lost 4 bases and J 1 base, leaving 11 bases between the germline ends. The CDR3 covers 15 residues. Germline CDR1 reads SGHRS; CDR2 reads YFSETQ. For the CDR3, the DNA is TGCGCCAGCAGCCTTACGACTGAGAACACCGGGGAGCTGTTTTTT. Translating it yields CASSLTTENTGELFF.

This chain connects TRBV6-6 to TRBJ2-3; perhaps TRBD2 as D (6 bases). Germline loops: CDR1 MNHNY, CDR2 SVGAGI (reference sequence). V was pared by 6 bases and J by 2 bases, with 18 bases between. The CDR3 is made up of 16 amino acids. The chain's CDR3 is CASRDPGLANTDTQYF. The CDR3 DNA reads as TGTGCCAGCAGGGACCCGGGACTTGCTAACACAGATACGCAGTATTTT.

This sequence joins TRBV6-2 or TRBV6-3 and TRBJ2-7, with D perhaps given as TRBD1 or TRBD2 (5 bases each). Germline V gene data show CDR1 as MNHEY and CDR2 as SVGEGT. The CDR3 extends over 13 amino acids. Trimming took off 2 bases at V and 1 base at J, with 6 bases between the two ends. In nucleotides, the CDR3 is TGTGCCAGCAGTTACGGGGGTTCCTACGAGCAGTACTTC. Translated: CASSYGGSYEQYF.

Ten or more counts support this clonotype. The V and J genes are TRBV6-6 and TRBJ1-1; D gene unclear. Germline CDR1 MNHNY, CDR2 SVGAGI (reference sequence). This CDR3 has 11 amino acids. Trimming took 11 bases from V and 5 from J, leaving 12 bases between them. CDR3 DNA sequence: TGTGCCTCGGTACGGGTTACTGAAGCTTTCTTT. It codes for CASVRVTEAFF.